The clone carrying this TCR beta chain was observed a few times. The antigen is not known. The germline V gene encodes CDR1 MNHNS and CDR2 SASEGT. The CDR3 consists of 14 residues. The J segment lost 2 bases and the V segment lost 10 bases, leaving 9 bases of the junction unmatched. These data belong to a study of naive and memory T cell subsets. Study findings and constraints: Clonotypes are single alpha or beta chains, not paired receptors.

Two oligonucleotides, mixed equimolar, formed the beta constant-region primer covering TRBC1 and TRBC2. The ligated cDNA underwent four PCR rounds using SP2 and nested alpha and beta constant-region primers. TCRdb re-analysed the UMI-ligation and nested PCR reads in MiXCR, keeping a single row per CDR3 protein. The top ten clones hold 1.2% of a sample with approximately 80,000 distinct CDR3 sequences, about 8.2% of them seen once. Source material: naive CD8+ T cells from blood. The J gene is TRBJ1-1, the V gene TRBV6-1; 8 positions match TRBD1. The origin of this receptor is a human donor in good health. CDR3 loop: CATQTGVANTEAFF. The DNA of the CDR3 is TGTGCCACTCAGACAGGGGTTGCTAACACTGAAGCTTTCTTT.